This T cell receptor (beta chain) was obtained from a study of CD8 T cells in ankylosing spondylitis. CDR1 SGHRS and CDR2 YFSETQ come from the germline V gene. This CDR3 region has 13 residues. Trimming stripped 4 bases from V and 1 base from J, with 8 bases between. This clonotype was detected many times. Via MiXCR, TCRdb re-called the 5' RACE reads, giving one row per CDR3 protein. Of 250,000 to 400,000 distinct CDR3 sequences listed, around 10% are singletons. Sequencing was carried out using blood, either unsorted or a sorted T cell fraction (not recorded which). The receptor comes from a female donor with ankylosing spondylitis or in good health (not recorded which). The chain joins TRBV5-1 to TRBJ1-1; unclear D gene. CDR3 nucleotides: TGCGCCAGCAGCCTAAATTCGAACACTGAAGCTTTCTTT. It yields the protein CASSLNSNTEAFF.